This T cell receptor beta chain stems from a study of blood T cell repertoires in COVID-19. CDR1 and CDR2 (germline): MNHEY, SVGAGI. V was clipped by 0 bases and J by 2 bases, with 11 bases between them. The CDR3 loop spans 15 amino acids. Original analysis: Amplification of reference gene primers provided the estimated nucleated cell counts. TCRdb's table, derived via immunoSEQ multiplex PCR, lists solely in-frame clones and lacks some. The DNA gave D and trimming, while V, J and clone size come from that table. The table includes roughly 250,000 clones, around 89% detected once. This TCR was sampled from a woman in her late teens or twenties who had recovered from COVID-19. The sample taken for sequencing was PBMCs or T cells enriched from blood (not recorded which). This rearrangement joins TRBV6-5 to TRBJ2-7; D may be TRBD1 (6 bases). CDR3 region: CASSYSPGVPYEQYF. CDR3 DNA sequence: TGTGCCAGCAGTTACTCCCCAGGGGTACCCTACGAGCAGTACTTC.